This T cell receptor (beta chain) comes out of a study of T-cell reconstitution after alpha-beta-depleted transplantation in children. Study results and caveats: Approximately two months post-transplant, alpha-beta T cells reportedly originated from several hundred expanded graft clones.

Unique molecular identifiers were used in preparing the TCRbeta library. TCRdb reanalysed the PCR reads using MiXCR and keeps one entry per CDR3 protein. The sample holds fewer than 750,000 distinct CDR3 sequences; more than 20% are singletons and the top ten take around 36%. V lost 6 bases to trimming and J lost 6 bases; unmatched junction nucleotides: 17. The CDR3 covers 17 residues. Germline CDR1 is LNHNV and CDR2 is YYDKDF (reference sequence). For this clonotype: Its antigen remains unknown.

The starting material was PBMCs, obtained before TCRalphabeta/CD19-depleted stem cell transplant. The gene calls are TRBV15 and TRBJ2-3; 8 bases align to TRBD2. The receptor was derived from a boy under three years old with Wiskott-Aldrich syndrome, due to receive a stem cell transplant. The CDR3 DNA reads as TGTGCCACCAGAGGGAGGGCGGGAGGTACATCGACCGATACGCAGTATTTT. It yields the protein CATRGRAGGTSTDTQYF.